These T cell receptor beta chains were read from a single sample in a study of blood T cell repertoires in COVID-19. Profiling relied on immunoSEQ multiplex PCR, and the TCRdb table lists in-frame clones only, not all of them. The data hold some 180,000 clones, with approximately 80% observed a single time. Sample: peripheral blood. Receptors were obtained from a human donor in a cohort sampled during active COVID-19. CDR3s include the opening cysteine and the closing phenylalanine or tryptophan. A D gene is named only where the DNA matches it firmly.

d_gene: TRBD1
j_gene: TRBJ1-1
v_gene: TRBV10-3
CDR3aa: CAISDRDRGRGTEAFF

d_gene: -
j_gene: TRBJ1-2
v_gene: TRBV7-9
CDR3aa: CASSTIRDIYGYTF

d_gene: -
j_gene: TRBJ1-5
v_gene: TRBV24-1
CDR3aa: CATSDRGGNFLGSNQPQHF

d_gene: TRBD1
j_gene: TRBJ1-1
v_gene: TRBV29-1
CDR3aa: CSGTQGASEAFF

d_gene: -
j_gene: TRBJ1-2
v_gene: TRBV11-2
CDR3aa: CASSLDRSSGGGYTF

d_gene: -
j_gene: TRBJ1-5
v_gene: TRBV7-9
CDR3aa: CASSLLEGVSNQPQHF

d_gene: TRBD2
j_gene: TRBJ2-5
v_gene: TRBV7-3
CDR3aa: CASSTTGGAETQYF

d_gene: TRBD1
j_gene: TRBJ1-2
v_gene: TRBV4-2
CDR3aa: CASSQETGTGLLLTF

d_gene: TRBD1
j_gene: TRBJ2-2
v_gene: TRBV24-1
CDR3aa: CATSDGGQGRYTGELFF

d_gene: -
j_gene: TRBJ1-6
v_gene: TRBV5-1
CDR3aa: CASSSTRGQRDSPLHF

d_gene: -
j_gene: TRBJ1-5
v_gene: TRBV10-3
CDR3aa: CAISPNGQPQHF

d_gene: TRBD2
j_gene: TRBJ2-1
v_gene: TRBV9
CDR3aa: CASSVGGDEQFF

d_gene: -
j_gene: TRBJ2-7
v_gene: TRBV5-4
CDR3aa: CASSLKIDPYEQYF

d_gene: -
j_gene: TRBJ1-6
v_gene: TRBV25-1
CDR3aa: CASTTGFSPLHF

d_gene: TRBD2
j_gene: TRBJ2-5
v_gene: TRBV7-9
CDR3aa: CASSPSGNGWETQYF

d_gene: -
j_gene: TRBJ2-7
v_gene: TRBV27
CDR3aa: CASSAPGNPRYEQYF

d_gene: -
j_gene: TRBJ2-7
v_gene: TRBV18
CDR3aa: CASSPPGQGRDEQYF

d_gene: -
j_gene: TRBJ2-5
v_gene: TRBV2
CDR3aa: CASSPTGRETQYF

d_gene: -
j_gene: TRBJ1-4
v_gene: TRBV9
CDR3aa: CASSPAGAPEKLFF

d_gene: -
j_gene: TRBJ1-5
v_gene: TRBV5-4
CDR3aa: CASSFGNQPQHF

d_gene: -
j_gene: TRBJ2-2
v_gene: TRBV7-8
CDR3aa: CASSLAVTRGLPGELFF

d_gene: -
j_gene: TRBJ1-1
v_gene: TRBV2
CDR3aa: CASKGGGNEAFF

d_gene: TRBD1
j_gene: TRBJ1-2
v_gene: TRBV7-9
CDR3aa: CASSHISDRDTF

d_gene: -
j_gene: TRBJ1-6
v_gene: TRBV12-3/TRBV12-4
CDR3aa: CASSSPNSPLHF

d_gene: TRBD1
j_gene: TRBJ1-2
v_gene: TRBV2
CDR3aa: CASRLLVGQGKGGYTF

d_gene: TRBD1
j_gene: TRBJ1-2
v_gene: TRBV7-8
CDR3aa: CASSLETGEGYTF

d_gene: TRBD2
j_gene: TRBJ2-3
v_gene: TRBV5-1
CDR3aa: CASSLRRGGTDTQYF

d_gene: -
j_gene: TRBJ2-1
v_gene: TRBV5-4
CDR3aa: CASSSARTTRYNEQFF

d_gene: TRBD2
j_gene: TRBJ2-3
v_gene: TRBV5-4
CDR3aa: CASSRGLETTDTQYF

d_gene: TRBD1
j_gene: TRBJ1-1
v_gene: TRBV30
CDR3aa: CAWINLGQGVDTEAFF

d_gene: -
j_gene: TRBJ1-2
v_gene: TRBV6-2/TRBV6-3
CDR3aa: CASSLTGGLMNGYTF

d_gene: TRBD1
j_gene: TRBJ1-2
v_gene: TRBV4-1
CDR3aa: CASSQYRGLIYGYTF

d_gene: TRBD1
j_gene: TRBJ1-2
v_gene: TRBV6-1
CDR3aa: CASSELDRDGYTF

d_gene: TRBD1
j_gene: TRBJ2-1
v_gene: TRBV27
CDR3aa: CASSFGTGEPSSYNEQFF

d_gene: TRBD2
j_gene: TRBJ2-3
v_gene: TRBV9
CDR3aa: CASSRTGGAPDTQYF

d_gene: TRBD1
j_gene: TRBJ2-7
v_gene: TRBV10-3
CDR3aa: CAISSTGGYGYF

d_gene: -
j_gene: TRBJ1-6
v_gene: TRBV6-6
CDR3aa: CASSYVQGNSPLHF

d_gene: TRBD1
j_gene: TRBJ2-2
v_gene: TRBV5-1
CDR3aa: CASSWTGANTGELFF

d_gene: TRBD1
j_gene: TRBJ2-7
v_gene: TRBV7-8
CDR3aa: CASSLLRQGVEQYF

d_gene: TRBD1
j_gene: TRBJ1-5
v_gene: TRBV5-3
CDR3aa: CARSLERDRRYSFNQPQHF

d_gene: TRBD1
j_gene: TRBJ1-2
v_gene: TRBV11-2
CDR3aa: CASSRGQGGTANYGYTF

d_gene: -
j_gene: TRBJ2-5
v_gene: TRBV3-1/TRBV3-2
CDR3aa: CASSQGVQETQYF

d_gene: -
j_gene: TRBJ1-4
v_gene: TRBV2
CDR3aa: CASRDAGEKLFF

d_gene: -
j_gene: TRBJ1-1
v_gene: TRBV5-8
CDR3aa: CASSGSGNTEAFF

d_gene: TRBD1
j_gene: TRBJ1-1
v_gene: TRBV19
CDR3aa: CASSMSGQGSEAFF

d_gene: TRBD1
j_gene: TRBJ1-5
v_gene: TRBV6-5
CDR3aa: CATGFGQGDQPQHF